What follows are 32 T cell receptor beta chains derived from one specimen sequenced in a study of neurological immune-mediated disorders. The time point denotes: longitudinal time-point 1 (baseline). TCRdb analysed the 5' RACE reads with MiXCR anew, one entry per CDR3 protein. The table has some 77,000 distinct CDR3 sequences, approximately 14% seen once. Material for sequencing was PBMCs. These receptors all come from a female donor with HTLV-1-associated myelopathy (HAM/TSP).

This clonotype was seen at least ten times. The genes are TRBV5-1 and TRBJ2-3; tentative D call: TRBD2 (5 bases). CDR1 is SGHRS, CDR2 YFSETQ, per germline. Between the trimmed V and J ends, which lost 4 bases and 1 base, there was a span of 7 bases. CDR3 length: 13 residues. CDR3 protein: CASSRTGTDTQYF. In nucleotides, the CDR3 is TGCGCCAGCAGCAGGACTGGCACAGATACGCAGTATTTT.

The chain joins TRBV5-1 to TRBJ2-3; D is unclear. Trimming left V 4 bases short and J 1 base short, with 16 bases between. From germline, CDR1 is SGHRS and CDR2 YFSETQ. This CDR3 region has 16 residues. The CDR3 region is CASSPRNGSRTDTQYF. The CDR3 DNA follows: TGCGCCAGCAGCCCGCGGAATGGTTCTCGCACAGATACGCAGTATTTT. The full variable domain, completed using reference TRBV5-1 and TRBJ2-3, is KAGVTQTPRYLIKTRGQQVTLSCSPISGHRSVSWYQQTPGQGLQFLFEYFSETQRNKGNFPGRFSGRQFSNSRSEMNVSTLELGDSALYLCASSPRNGSRTDTQYFGPGTRLTVL.

This clonotype was observed many times. This chain joins TRBV7-2 and TRBJ1-6; possible D gene TRBD1, 6 bases. The ends were cut back, 5 bases at V and 7 bases at J, with 12 bases in the middle. The germline V gene has CDR1 SGHTA and CDR2 FQGNSA. CDR3 length: 14 residues. CDR3 amino acids: CASSVDRRNSPLHF. The CDR3 region has the DNA TGTGCCAGCAGCGTCGACAGGAGAAATTCACCCCTCCACTTT.

This clonotype was detected many times. V gene TRBV28 combines with J gene TRBJ2-1; unclear D gene. This CDR3 comprises 14 residues. Trimming shortened V by 3 bases and J by 3 bases, and 9 bases separated the two germline ends. Looked up from germline, CDR1 is MDHEN and CDR2 is SYDVKM. The CDR3 DNA sequence: TGTGCCAGCAGTTTCGGGCCGCTCTACAATGAGCAGTTCTTC. Its translation: CASSFGPLYNEQFF.

This clonotype was observed many times. CDR3 nucleotides: TGCGCCAGCAGCTTGGGGACAGACGACATTCAGTACTTC. Encoded protein: CASSLGTDDIQYF. The chain uses TRBV5-1 and TRBJ2-4; the D gene is possibly TRBD1 (6 bases). The CDR3 totals 13 residues. Germline CDR1 reads SGHRS; CDR2 reads YFSETQ. V was cut by 0 bases and J by 8 bases, with 9 bases left in between.

A note on this clonotype: This may be a read error: a much more frequent sequence differs by one nucleotide. The V call is TRBV7-2, the J call TRBJ2-3, with 16 bases identical to TRBD2. This CDR3 is 19 amino acids long. Germline V gives CDR1 SGHTA, CDR2 FQGNSA. CDR3 nucleotides: TGTGCCAACAGCTTAACCTTCCCCGTGGGACTAGCGGGGGGGCTTACGCAGTATTTT. Its protein product is CANSLTFPVGLAGGLTQYF. Full variable domain (outside the CDR3, taken from reference TRBV7-2 and TRBJ2-3): GAGVSQSPSNKVTEKGKDVELRCDPISGHTALYWYRQSLGQGLEFLIYFQGNSAPDKSGLPSDRFSAERTGGSVSTLTIQRTQQEDSAVYLCANSLTFPVGLAGGLTQYFGPGTRLTVL.

Regarding this clonotype: A much more abundant neighbour one base away suggests this may be a read error. The rearrangement uses TRBV12-3 or TRBV12-4 and TRBJ2-3, with 8 bases aligning to TRBD2. With 6 bases clipped from V and 2 bases from J, the junction kept 10 bases outside the gene matches. CDR3 length: 16 amino acids. The CDR3 nucleotides read TGTGCCAGCAGCCCCCAGCGGCGGGGGGCCACAGATACGCAGTATTTT. Its translation: CASSPQRRGATDTQYF.

This clonotype was counted at least ten times. V and J are TRBV5-1 and TRBJ2-1; D not resolved. The V gene lost 4 bases and the J gene lost 4 bases, with 15 bases spanning the gap. This CDR3 is 15 amino acids long. Germline-derived CDR1 and CDR2 are SGHRS and YFSETQ. The CDR3 DNA is TGCGCCAGCAGCCCGGCGGTCGCTAGTTACAATGAGCAGTTCTTC. Its translation is CASSPAVASYNEQFF.

Many counts were recorded for this clonotype. One end of the junction varies from germline; a read error may be responsible. The rearrangement joins TRBV15 to TRBJ2-7, with a tentative D call TRBD2 (6 bases). This CDR3 comprises 15 residues. Germline CDR1 reads LNHNV; CDR2 reads YYDKDF (reference sequence). The CDR3 sequence: CATSRAGGVIPEQYF. CDR3 bases: TGTGCTACCAGCAGGGCGGGCGGGGTTATCCCCGAGCAGTACTTC.

Relative to its sample, this clonotype is medium-sized (0.01 to 0.1%). The chain recombines TRBV12-3 or TRBV12-4 with TRBJ2-3; tentative D call: TRBD2 (7 bases). The CDR3 runs 15 residues. Trimming cost V 0 bases and J 6 bases, with 13 bases left between them. This CDR3 reads CASSLAGGAGDTQYF. CDR3 DNA sequence: TGTGCCAGCAGTTTAGCGGGGGGGGCCGGGGATACGCAGTATTTT.

Turning to this clonotype: A read error may explain this, as a much larger clone is one base away. The chain is built from TRBV11-2 and TRBJ2-7; tentative D call: TRBD1 (5 bases). Germline CDR1 SGHAT, CDR2 FQNNGV. The CDR3 spans 14 residues. The CDR3 loop reads CVSSAHPQVYEQYF. CDR3 nucleotide sequence: TGTGTCAGCAGCGCGCACCCACAGGTCTACGAGCAGTACTTC.

Notes on this clonotype: The junction departs from germline at one end; a sequencing error may be responsible. The V call is TRBV4-1, the J call TRBJ2-2; 11 bases fit TRBD2. Germline CDR1 MGHRA, CDR2 YSYEKL. The CDR3 spans 16 residues. CDR3: CASSQVAGGNTGGLFF. DNA of the CDR3: TGCGCCAGCAGCCAAGTAGCGGGGGGGAACACCGGGGGGCTGTTTTTT.

This clonotype was found many times. V gene TRBV5-6 combines with J gene TRBJ2-1; D is possibly TRBD2 (6 bases). Germline V gene sequence: CDR1 SGHDT, CDR2 YYEEEE. This CDR3 is 14 amino acids long. Between the trimmed V and J ends, which lost 0 bases and 8 bases, there was a span of 12 bases. This CDR3 reads CASSLGSGVDEQFF. The CDR3 region has the DNA TGTGCCAGCAGCTTGGGGTCGGGGGTCGATGAGCAGTTCTTC.

This clonotype came up many times. In DNA, the CDR3 is TGCGCCAGCAGAGACTCCTACGAGCAGTACTTC. This gives the protein CASRDSYEQYF. The chain has TRBV10-2 and TRBJ2-7; D gene unclear. Germline V gene data show CDR1 as WSHSY and CDR2 as SAAADI. Deletions cut 6 bases from V and 0 bases from J, with 3 bases between. This CDR3 region has 11 residues.

This clonotype showed up many times. In DNA, the CDR3 is TGTGCCAGCAGCTTAAGGTGGGAGCCTCAAGAGACCCAGTACTTC. Amino acid sequence: CASSLRWEPQETQYF. The chain uses TRBV7-6 and TRBJ2-5, with D perhaps matching TRBD2 (5 bases). The CDR3 is 15 residues long. V shed 2 bases and J shed 2 bases, with 12 bases lying between them. Germline lookup yields CDR1 SGHVS and CDR2 FNYEAQ.

This clonotype was detected ten times or more. The chain joins TRBV29-1 to TRBJ1-1; D may be TRBD1 (6 bases). The CDR3 length is 11 residues. V dropped 6 bases and J dropped 7 bases, with 12 bases sitting between them. The germline CDR1 and CDR2 sequences are SQVTM and ANQGSEA. The CDR3, as DNA: TGCAGCGTCAAGGAGGGGGTTGAAGCTTTCTTT. It translates to CSVKEGVEAFF.

This clonotype has ten or more counts. The chain carries TRBV6-5 and TRBJ2-5, with 8 bases that match TRBD1. V shed 5 bases, J shed 5 bases, and the junction held 4 bases outside the gene matches. The CDR3 contains 13 residues. The germline V gene encodes CDR1 MNHEY and CDR2 SVGAGI. The chain's CDR3 is CASSTGGTETQYF. CDR3 DNA sequence: TGTGCCAGCAGTACAGGGGGAACGGAGACCCAGTACTTC.

In its sample, this clonotype was seen many times. This chain joins TRBV12-3 or TRBV12-4 and TRBJ2-1, with 7 bases aligning to TRBD2. J gave up 12 bases and V 5 bases, and 10 bases lay outside the gene matches. This CDR3 region has 13 residues. Here the CDR3 DNA reads TGTGCCAGCAGTGGTTTCGGTAGCGGGTTGCAGTTCTTC. This codes for CASSGFGSGLQFF.

This clonotype has ten or more counts. The chain carries TRBV7-9 and TRBJ2-7; no clear D gene. The CDR3 consists of 13 residues. Germline loops: CDR1 SEHNR, CDR2 FQNEAQ (reference sequence). V dropped 2 bases and J dropped 3 bases, with 8 bases sitting between them. CDR3 DNA: TGTGCCAGCAGCTTAAAGGAAGGCTACGAGCAGTACTTC. Encoded protein: CASSLKEGYEQYF.

This clonotype has ten or more counts. V usage is TRBV20-1 and J usage is TRBJ2-1; no clear D. The germline V and J ends were trimmed by 4 bases and 5 bases, with 18 bases remaining between them. Germline V lookup: CDR1 DFQATT, CDR2 SNEGSKA (reference sequence). The CDR3 length is 15 residues. The CDR3 region has the DNA TGCAGTGCTAAAGAAGACTTAACGCTCCACAATGAGCAGTTCTTC. Translating it yields CSAKEDLTLHNEQFF.

The V gene is TRBV18, the J gene TRBJ1-1; TRBD1 might be the D (5 bases). Germline CDR1 and CDR2: KGHSH and LQKENI. V dropped 4 bases and J dropped 10 bases, with 16 bases sitting between them. There are 13 residues in the CDR3. The chain's CDR3 is CASSRDEIEVAFF. The CDR3 DNA is TGTGCCAGCTCACGGGACGAAATTGAAGTAGCTTTCTTT.

This clonotype was detected many times. CDR3 in DNA: TGCAGCGTTGTTTTGAGGTCCACAGATACGCAGTATTTT. This translates into CSVVLRSTDTQYF. This sequence joins TRBV29-1 and TRBJ2-3; D is uncertain. Trimming cost V 4 bases and J 2 bases, with 10 bases left between them. Germline CDR1 and CDR2: SQVTM and ANQGSEA. The CDR3 covers 13 residues.

This clonotype was counted a few times. This chain uses TRBV11-2 with TRBJ1-2; 8 nucleotides agree with TRBD1. The CDR3 totals 13 residues. Germline assignment: CDR1 SGHAT and CDR2 FQNNGV. The V segment lost 7 bases and the J segment 7 bases; nucleotides outside the gene matches: 8. DNA for the CDR3: TGTGCCAGCACTCTGACAGGGGTGTCTGGCTACACCTTC. Protein sequence: CASTLTGVSGYTF.

This clonotype was counted many times. This sequence joins TRBV5-1 and TRBJ1-6; no clear D gene. The CDR3 runs 13 residues. The V gene lost 6 bases and the J gene lost 3 bases, with 7 bases spanning the gap. The germline CDR1 and CDR2 sequences are SGHRS and YFSETQ. The DNA of the CDR3 is TGCGCCAGCACCTCGGACTATAATTCACCCCTCCACTTT. Translation: CASTSDYNSPLHF.

There are many counts of this clonotype. This chain connects TRBV20-1 to TRBJ2-3; 8 bases are a match to TRBD1. Germline CDR1 is DFQATT and CDR2 is SNEGSKA (reference sequence). The CDR3 consists of 14 residues. The V segment lost 5 bases and the J segment 0 bases; nucleotides outside the gene matches: 4. Here the CDR3 reads CSARQGTSTDTQYF. CDR3 sequence (DNA): TGCAGTGCTCGACAGGGGACTAGCACAGATACGCAGTATTTT.

Only a few counts were recorded for this clonotype. A single base separates this from a much larger clone, so it may be a read error. The chain joins TRBV12-3 or TRBV12-4 to TRBJ2-2; no clear D gene. The CDR3 covers 12 residues. The CDR3 loop is CASSYGTRELFF. The CDR3 coding sequence is TGTGCTAGTAGTTACGGCACCAGGGAGCTGTTTTTT.

This clonotype was picked up many times. The chain couples TRBV20-1 to TRBJ2-2; 7 bases are a match to TRBD2. This CDR3 contains 14 residues. Germline values: CDR1 DFQATT, CDR2 SNEGSKA (reference sequence). V lost 1 base, J lost 5 bases, and 4 bases stayed unmatched. CDR3 amino acids: CSARAGGRTGELFF. CDR3 nucleotides: TGCAGTGCTAGAGCGGGGGGTCGGACCGGGGAGCTGTTTTTT.

This clonotype was found many times. The chain employs TRBV12-5 and TRBJ2-3; weak D call: TRBD2 (6 bases). The CDR3 runs to 14 residues. Germline lookup yields CDR1 LGHNT and CDR2 FRNRAP. Trimming removed 6 bases at V and 2 bases at J, with 12 bases between. The CDR3 nucleotides are TGTGCTAGTGGAATCGGGACTTTCACAGATACGCAGTATTTT. Amino acids: CASGIGTFTDTQYF.

This clonotype was counted only a few times. The rearrangement links TRBV5-1 to TRBJ1-6; D not certain. Trimming pared 0 bases from V and 7 bases from J, leaving 5 bases between. Germline V gene lookup returns CDR1 SGHRS and CDR2 YFSETQ. The CDR3 covers 13 residues. CDR3 coding DNA: TGCGCCAGCAGCTTGGACAGCAATTCACCCCTCCACTTT. This encodes CASSLDSNSPLHF.

This clonotype has ten or more counts. This chain joins TRBV9 and TRBJ2-5; 13 bases line up with TRBD2. Losses at the gene ends were 0 bases for V and 7 bases for J; bases not matched to a gene: 12. Germline V gene sequence: CDR1 SGDLS, CDR2 YYNGEE. CDR3 length: 18 amino acids. The CDR3: CASSVETALAGGQGTQYF. CDR3 DNA: TGTGCCAGCAGCGTAGAGACGGCACTAGCGGGGGGGCAGGGGACCCAGTACTTC.

This clonotype was detected ten times or more. The V and J genes are TRBV27 and TRBJ2-5; D call uncertain. The CDR3 has 13 residues. Germline-derived CDR1 and CDR2 are MNHEY and SMNVEV (reference sequence). Trimming took 4 bases from V and 4 from J, leaving 10 bases between them. Here the CDR3 DNA reads TGTGCCAGCAGTTCCGGTCCAAGAGAGACCCAGTACTTC. This gives the protein CASSSGPRETQYF.

This clonotype has just a few counts. The chain recombines TRBV20-1 with TRBJ2-7; D remains unclear. This CDR3 comprises 9 residues. V lost 6 bases and J lost 4, with 4 bases in between. Germline CDR1 reads DFQATT; CDR2 reads SNEGSKA (reference sequence). The CDR3 nucleotides read TGCAGTGCAGGGTACGAGCAGTACTTC. It codes for CSAGYEQYF.